The 17 T cell receptor beta chains listed next were all sequenced from one sample in a study of shared clonotypes between healthy human individuals. Repertoires were generated with immunoSEQ multiplex PCR, while TCRdb's copy carries only in-frame clones and drops some. The sample has more than 2,000,000 clones, approximately 95% seen once. What was sequenced was naive CD4+ T cells from PBMCs. As to subset: CD45RA+ positively selected. Receptors originate from a man aged 18 to 30 in good health. Some clones in this sample may be carry-over from other donors' samples.

The chain employs TRBV28 and TRBJ2-7, with 8 bases lining up with TRBD2. The CDR3 sequence is 16 residues long. Germline V gives CDR1 MDHEN, CDR2 SYDVKM. J gave up 0 bases and V 4 bases, and 8 bases lay outside the gene matches. CDR3 sequence: CASSSYREGFSYEQYF. CDR3 sequence (DNA): TGTGCCAGCAGTTCCTACCGGGAGGGCTTCTCCTACGAGCAGTACTTC.

The CDR3 bases are TGTGCCAGCAGCTACAGGTTATCCTACGAGCAGTACTTC. Translation gives CASSYRLSYEQYF. V is TRBV28 and J is TRBJ2-7, with a possible D match to TRBD1 (5 bases). The V gene lost 6 bases and the J gene lost 1 base, with 10 bases spanning the gap. The CDR3 covers 13 residues. Germline lookup yields CDR1 MDHEN and CDR2 SYDVKM.

The J gene is TRBJ1-2, the V gene TRBV19; weak D call: TRBD1 (5 bases). The CDR3 is made up of 15 amino acids. Germline V gene lookup returns CDR1 LNHDA and CDR2 SQIVND (reference sequence). V was pared by 9 bases and J by 0 bases, with 17 bases between. This chain's CDR3 is CASRRTGGANYGYTF. The CDR3 nucleotides read TGTGCCAGCAGACGGACGGGAGGGGCTAACTATGGCTACACCTTC.

This chain uses TRBV5-1 with TRBJ1-3; D possibly corresponds to TRBD1 (6 bases). This CDR3 has 18 residues. From germline, CDR1 is SGHRS and CDR2 YFSETQ. V was trimmed by 0 bases and J by 8 bases, leaving 24 bases between them. The DNA of the CDR3 is TGCGCCAGCAGCTTGGCCATGACAGCAGGGGCCCCGGTTGACACCATATATTTT. It codes for CASSLAMTAGAPVDTIYF.

About this clone: The sample contains more than one DNA sequence encoding this CDR3. This rearrangement joins TRBV7-9 to TRBJ2-5, with D hard to call. The CDR3 runs to 11 residues. Germline V gene data show CDR1 as SEHNR and CDR2 as FQNEAQ (reference sequence). V shed 5 bases and J shed 5 bases, with 6 bases lying between them. DNA for the CDR3: TGTGCCAGCAGCCCTTGGGAGACCCAGTACTTC. This translates into CASSPWETQYF.

The genes are TRBV27 and TRBJ2-3; 15 bases fit TRBD2. This CDR3 has 17 amino acids. CDR1 and CDR2 (germline): MNHEY, SMNVEV (reference sequence). V dropped 4 bases and J dropped 2; count of bases not matched to a gene: 4. In nucleotides, the CDR3 is TGTGCCAGCAGTTACCGGACTAGCGGGAGGGCCACAGATACGCAGTATTTT. Translated: CASSYRTSGRATDTQYF.

The J gene is TRBJ2-7, the V gene TRBV5-8; maybe TRBD2 (5 bases). Trimming left V 4 bases short and J 0 bases short, with 17 bases between. Per the germline V gene, CDR1 is SGHTS and CDR2 is YDEGEE. This CDR3 spans 16 amino acids. For the CDR3, the DNA is TGTGCCAGCAGCGAACCTCTACAGCGGAGCTCCTACGAGCAGTACTTC. Translated: CASSEPLQRSSYEQYF.

V and J are TRBV11-2 and TRBJ2-1, with 13 positions matching TRBD2. After removal of 1 base from V and 9 bases from J, the junction contained 3 bases not matched to a gene. Germline V lookup: CDR1 SGHAT, CDR2 FQNNGV. CDR3 length equals 15 residues. In DNA form, the CDR3 reads TGTGCCAGCAGCTTAGGACTAGCGGGAGGAACTGAGCAGTTCTTC. It yields the protein CASSLGLAGGTEQFF.

The V gene is TRBV19, the J gene TRBJ1-5, with a possible D match to TRBD1 (6 bases). Looked up from germline, CDR1 is LNHDA and CDR2 is SQIVND (reference sequence). The V end lost 8 bases, the J end lost 7 bases, and 18 bases lay between the germline ends. CDR3 length equals 14 residues. CDR3 coding DNA: TGTGCCAGTGCGTACGGGGGCGCTTACCAGCCCCAGCATTTT. Its protein is CASAYGGAYQPQHF.

The sample holds a few counts of this clone. The CDR3 DNA reads as TGTGCCAGCAGCCGGAACACTGAAGCTTTCTTT. It encodes CASSRNTEAFF. The genes are TRBV4-2 and TRBJ1-1; D is ambiguous. Per germline, CDR1 LGHNA and CDR2 YNFKEQ. Trimming pared 4 bases from V and 1 base from J, leaving 1 base between. The CDR3 sequence is 11 residues long.

This clone has a single count. This chain uses TRBV5-1 with TRBJ2-5; 9 nucleotides match TRBD2. Germline CDR1 is SGHRS and CDR2 is YFSETQ. V shed 0 bases and J 5 bases; nucleotides not matched to a gene: 17. CDR3 size: 19 residues. CDR3 amino acids: CASSLGWLGRLAEGETQYF. The DNA for the CDR3 is TGCGCCAGCAGCTTGGGGTGGTTGGGGCGACTAGCGGAAGGGGAGACCCAGTACTTC.

The J gene is TRBJ2-7, the V gene TRBV28, with D perhaps TRBD1 (5 bases). The CDR3 has 16 residues. The germline gives CDR1 MDHEN, CDR2 SYDVKM. Trimming removed 6 bases at V and 2 bases at J, with 20 bases between. The CDR3, as DNA: TGTGCCAGCAGACTTGGGGCTGATGCCTTCCCCTACGAGCAGTACTTC. This encodes CASRLGADAFPYEQYF.

The chain links TRBV6-5 to TRBJ2-7; weak D call: TRBD1 (6 bases). The V end was cut by 7 bases, the J end by 4 bases, with 17 bases between. CDR3 length: 14 amino acids. The germline V gene encodes CDR1 MNHEY and CDR2 SVGAGI. CDR3 in amino acids: CASKLTGLGYEQYF. The CDR3 DNA follows: TGTGCCAGCAAACTAACAGGGCTTGGATACGAGCAGTACTTC.

This clone has a single count. The J gene is TRBJ1-4, the V gene TRBV14; the match to TRBD1 covers 9 bases. The CDR3 is made up of 16 amino acids. V shed 4 bases, J shed 0 bases, and the junction held 3 bases outside the gene matches. In germline, CDR1 is SGHDN, CDR2 FVKESK. The CDR3 DNA sequence: TGTGCCAGCAGCCCCTGGACAGGGGCAACTAATGAAAAACTGTTTTTT. The encoded protein is CASSPWTGATNEKLFF. Variable domain in full (rest from reference TRBV14 and TRBJ1-4): EAGVTQFPSHSVIEKGQTVTLRCDPISGHDNLYWYRRVMGKEIKFLLHFVKESKQDESGMPNNRFLAERTGGTYSTLKVQPAELEDSGVYFCASSPWTGATNEKLFFGSGTQLSVL.

The chain couples TRBV7-8 to TRBJ1-3; D unclear. The CDR3 has 16 residues. Looked up from germline, CDR1 is SGHVS and CDR2 is FQNEAQ. The V and J ends lost 1 base and 0 bases respectively, with 10 bases between them. CDR3 loop: CASSLGQPSSGNTIYF. For the CDR3, the DNA is TGTGCCAGCAGCTTAGGGCAGCCGAGCTCTGGAAACACCATATATTTT.

The rearrangement links TRBV11-2 to TRBJ2-1; the match to TRBD2 covers 7 bases. V dropped 0 bases and J dropped 5; count of bases not matched to a gene: 10. The length of the CDR3 is 17 residues. Germline CDR1 SGHAT, CDR2 FQNNGV. CDR3 sequence: CASSLDRILAQNNEQFF. CDR3 coding DNA: TGTGCCAGCAGCTTAGATCGAATACTAGCGCAGAACAATGAGCAGTTCTTC.

This clone was picked up one time. The rearrangement uses TRBV5-1 and TRBJ1-4, with D uncertain. The CDR3 sequence is 14 residues long. Germline CDR1 is SGHRS and CDR2 is YFSETQ. Trimming took 3 bases from V and 2 from J, leaving 8 bases between them. The CDR3 reads CASSWGSTNEKLFF. CDR3 DNA sequence: TGCGCCAGCAGCTGGGGAAGTACTAATGAAAAACTGTTTTTT.